One and the same sample provided the 30 T cell receptor beta chains below, sequenced in a study of radiation and T cells in renal cell carcinoma. Time point specified: blood 2 weeks post-SBRT. Specified treatment: 15 Gy SBRT to primary tumor, nephrectomy 4 weeks later. Measured with immunoSEQ multiplex PCR; TCRdb has only the in-frame clones, and not every one. The sample holds more than 150,000 clones, about 87% seen once. The material was blood, obtained from a patient whose treatment included radiotherapy and nephrectomy. The receptors stem from a woman aged 45-65 years with renal cell carcinoma.

The chain joins TRBV14 to TRBJ1-1; D is uncertain. The CDR3 runs 13 residues. Germline CDR1 is SGHDN and CDR2 is FVKESK. V was shortened by 4 bases and J by 1 base, with 7 bases between the two germline ends. CDR3 amino acids: CASSRGQNTEAFF. The CDR3 DNA follows: TGTGCCAGCAGCCGCGGGCAGAACACTGAAGCTTTCTTT.

In this sample, this clone turned up once. V gene TRBV5-1 combines with J gene TRBJ1-1; 7 bases match TRBD1. This CDR3 contains 15 residues. V shed 4 bases, J shed 7 bases, and the junction held 13 bases outside the gene matches. Per the germline V gene, CDR1 is SGHRS and CDR2 is YFSETQ. CDR3 sequence reads: CASSGTGVEENEAFF. The CDR3 DNA reads as TGCGCCAGCAGCGGAACAGGGGTAGAGGAGAATGAAGCTTTCTTT.

The rearrangement joins TRBV4-1 to TRBJ1-5, with D maybe TRBD1 (5 bases). Germline V gives CDR1 MGHRA, CDR2 YSYEKL. The CDR3 loop spans 16 amino acids. V shed 4 bases and J shed 4 bases, with 17 bases lying between them. CDR3 sequence reads: CASSLNILGRNQPQHF. DNA for the CDR3: TGCGCCAGCAGCCTCAATATTCTGGGGCGAAATCAGCCCCAGCATTTT.

The chain recombines TRBV5-1 with TRBJ1-1; 9 bases are shared with TRBD1. V lost 0 bases to trimming and J lost 6 bases; unmatched junction nucleotides: 6. This CDR3 has 15 amino acids. Germline V CDR1 and CDR2: SGHRS, YFSETQ. The CDR3 region has the DNA TGCGCCAGCAGCTTGGCCGGGACAGGGCGGGCTGAAGCTTTCTTT. Encoded protein: CASSLAGTGRAEAFF.

The rearrangement uses TRBV23-1 and TRBJ2-7; either TRBD1 or TRBD2 may fit D (6 bases each). TRBV23-1 is reported as an ORF; its role is uncertain. The V and J ends lost 6 bases and 7 bases respectively, with 19 bases between them. There are 14 residues in the CDR3. CDR3 bases: TGCGCCAGCAGGCCAATATCTCGAGGGGGGGAGCAGTACTTC. This encodes CASRPISRGGEQYF.

CDR3 DNA sequence: TGTGCCAGCAGCTCCAGGGGGCACACTGAAGCTTTCTTT. Its protein is CASSSRGHTEAFF. The chain links TRBV6-1 to TRBJ1-1; 8 bases map to TRBD1. V shed 6 bases and J 3 bases; nucleotides not matched to a gene: 3. The CDR3 consists of 13 residues. CDR1 is MNHNS and CDR2 is SASEGT in the germline V gene.

This chain connects TRBV7-9 to TRBJ2-5; 8 nucleotides line up with TRBD1. CDR1 and CDR2 from the germline V gene are SEHNR and FQNEAQ (reference sequence). The trim removed 5 bases at V and 2 bases at J, leaving 4 bases unmatched. The CDR3 has 14 amino acids. The CDR3 protein is CASSTRQGQETQYF. The DNA of the CDR3 is TGTGCCAGCAGCACTAGACAGGGGCAAGAGACCCAGTACTTC.

The chain combines TRBV7-8 with TRBJ1-3, with a tentative D call TRBD1 (5 bases). The V end was cut by 1 base, the J end by 2 bases, with 9 bases between. There are 15 residues in the CDR3. Germline V gene data show CDR1 as SGHVS and CDR2 as FQNEAQ. The CDR3 DNA reads TGTGCCAGCAGCTTAGTTGTGGGGCCTGGAAACACCATATATTTT. It codes for CASSLVVGPGNTIYF. Drawing the rest from reference TRBV7-8 and TRBJ1-3, the complete variable domain is GAGVSQSPRYKVAKRGQDVALRCDPISGHVSLFWYQQALGQGPEFLTYFQNEAQLDKSGLPSDRFFAERPEGSVSTLKIQRTQQEDSAVYLCASSLVVGPGNTIYFGEGSWLTVV.

V and J are TRBV2 and TRBJ1-3; D is unresolved. This CDR3 has 15 residues. The germline V gene encodes CDR1 SNHLY and CDR2 FYNNEI. V lost 4 bases to trimming and J lost 3 bases, with 13 bases between them. The CDR3 is CASSVKGLGGNTIYF. The CDR3 DNA sequence: TGTGCCAGCAGTGTAAAAGGTTTGGGTGGAAACACCATATATTTT. The full variable domain, in which reference TRBV2 and TRBJ1-3 provide the parts outside the CDR3, is EPEVTQTPSHQVTQMGQEVILRCVPISNHLYFYWYRQILGQKVEFLVSFYNNEISEKSEIFDDQFSVERPDGSNFTLKIRSTKLEDSAMYFCASSVKGLGGNTIYFGEGSWLTVV.

In this sample, this clone turned up once. V is TRBV19 and J is TRBJ1-1; the D gene is possibly TRBD1 (5 bases). Trimming took 1 base from V and 0 from J, leaving 15 bases between them. Germline values: CDR1 LNHDA, CDR2 SQIVND (reference sequence). This CDR3 has 17 residues. The CDR3, as DNA: TGTGCCAGTAGTATAGTGGGGGGTTGGAGCATGAACACTGAAGCTTTCTTT. Protein sequence: CASSIVGGWSMNTEAFF.

The rearrangement uses TRBV5-1 and TRBJ1-3; 8 bases are a match to TRBD1. Germline CDR1 SGHRS, CDR2 YFSETQ. This CDR3 comprises 15 residues. J lost 2 bases, V lost 4 bases, and 5 bases had no gene match. The CDR3 loop reads CASSPWTGPGNTIYF. The CDR3 DNA reads as TGCGCCAGCAGCCCCTGGACAGGGCCTGGAAACACCATATATTTT.

This chain joins TRBV5-1 and TRBJ2-1, with D perhaps TRBD2 (6 bases). Germline V gene sequence: CDR1 SGHRS, CDR2 YFSETQ. The CDR3 runs to 16 residues. V was pared by 1 base and J by 0 bases, with 11 bases between. This CDR3 is CASSLLADYSYNEQFF. DNA for the CDR3: TGCGCCAGCAGCTTGTTGGCGGACTACTCCTACAATGAGCAGTTCTTC.

The V call is TRBV7-6, the J call TRBJ2-3, with 7 bases matching TRBD2. The trim removed 1 base at V and 3 bases at J, leaving 4 bases unmatched. The CDR3 is 15 residues long. From germline, CDR1 is SGHVS and CDR2 FNYEAQ. The CDR3 here is CASSLGGGFTDTQYF. The CDR3 bases are TGTGCCAGCAGCTTAGGGGGAGGGTTTACAGATACGCAGTATTTT. The variable domain in full, with the rest retrieved from reference TRBV7-6 and TRBJ2-3, is GAGVSQSPRYKVTKRGQDVALRCDPISGHVSLYWYRQALGQGPEFLTYFNYEAQQDKSGLPNDRFSAERPEGSISTLTIQRTEQRDSAMYRCASSLGGGFTDTQYFGPGTRLTVL.

This clone was seen a few times. The chain is built from TRBV6-5 and TRBJ1-1, with D maybe TRBD1 (6 bases). The CDR3 sequence is 15 residues long. Germline V lookup: CDR1 MNHEY, CDR2 SVGAGI. V lost 5 bases to trimming and J lost 7 bases, with 20 bases between them. For the CDR3, the DNA is TGTGCCAGCAGTACGCCGGGGGGCGGGTCGCTTGAAGCTTTCTTT. Translated: CASSTPGGGSLEAFF.

The chain recombines TRBV7-2 with TRBJ1-3; D unclear. Germline CDR1 is SGHTA and CDR2 is FQGNSA. The CDR3 consists of 16 residues. V lost 3 bases, J lost 1 base, and 13 bases lay in between. CDR3 protein: CASSFSQRTSGNTIYF. The CDR3 coding sequence is TGTGCCAGCAGCTTTAGCCAGAGAACATCTGGAAACACCATATATTTT.

The chain links TRBV25-1 to TRBJ2-4; a weak D match, TRBD1 (5 bases). This CDR3 contains 13 residues. Germline loops: CDR1 MGHDK, CDR2 SYGVNS. Trimming shortened V by 2 bases and J by 9 bases, and 11 bases separated the two germline ends. In DNA, the CDR3 is TGTGCCAGCAGTGAACAGGGTTCGGCCATTCAGTACTTC. Protein sequence: CASSEQGSAIQYF.

This clone is a singleton in its sample. J is TRBJ2-3 and V is TRBV30; TRBD2 matches 9 bases. With 5 bases clipped from V and 4 bases from J, the junction kept 4 bases outside the gene matches. The germline gives CDR1 GTSNPN, CDR2 SVGIG (reference sequence). The CDR3 has 13 residues. For the CDR3, the DNA is TGTGCCTGGCAGCGGGGGGCACCAGATACGCAGTATTTT. Its translation is CAWQRGAPDTQYF.

The chain couples TRBV6-6 to TRBJ1-2; 7 bases are a match to TRBD1. J gave up 4 bases and V 6 bases, and 11 bases lay outside the gene matches. Germline CDR1 is MNHNY and CDR2 is SVGAGI (reference sequence). This CDR3 has 15 amino acids. CDR3 bases: TGTGCCAGCAGCCCACCGACAGGGTACCCCTATGGCTACACCTTC. It specifies CASSPPTGYPYGYTF.

The gene calls are TRBV5-8 and TRBJ2-7, with 14 bases matching TRBD2. Per the germline V gene, CDR1 is SGHTS and CDR2 is YDEGEE. The CDR3 totals 15 residues. V lost 4 bases and J lost 11; bases outside the gene matches: 11. The DNA of the CDR3 is TGTGCCAGCAGCCGGGGACTAGCGGGGGTGCAAAGGGAGTACTTC. This sequence encodes CASSRGLAGVQREYF.

V and J are TRBV6-1 and TRBJ1-5; the match to TRBD1 covers 7 bases. The CDR3 extends over 13 amino acids. V lost 8 bases, J lost 3 bases, and 4 bases stayed unmatched. Germline CDR1 is MNHNS and CDR2 is SASEGT. CDR3 protein: CASAGTVNQPQHF. In DNA form, the CDR3 reads TGTGCCAGCGCTGGGACAGTCAATCAGCCCCAGCATTTT.

The CDR3 loop is CAARGQRNEKLFF. In DNA form, the CDR3 reads TGTGCAGCAAGGGGACAACGAAATGAAAAACTGTTTTTT. The chain employs TRBV2 and TRBJ1-4, with a possible D match to TRBD1 (6 bases). Looked up from germline, CDR1 is SNHLY and CDR2 is FYNNEI. The CDR3 runs 13 residues.

The chain is built from TRBV7-3 and TRBJ2-5; 14 nucleotides agree with TRBD2. Trimming took 5 bases from V and 13 from J; bases not matched to a gene: 9. In germline, CDR1 is SGHTA, CDR2 FQGTGA. This CDR3 comprises 14 residues. CDR3 DNA: TGTGCCAGCAGCAGAGGACTAGCGGGGGGACCCTTGTACTTC. The encoded protein is CASSRGLAGGPLYF.

This clone was recorded once. The V and J genes are TRBV18 and TRBJ1-2; TRBD1 matches at 8 bases. The CDR3 covers 14 residues. V shed 1 base, J shed 8 bases, and the junction held 6 bases outside the gene matches. In germline, CDR1 is KGHSH, CDR2 LQKENI. The CDR3 DNA follows: TGTGCCAGCTCACCACAGACAGGGGTGAGCGGCTACACCTTC. Translated, it gives CASSPQTGVSGYTF.

The J gene is TRBJ2-7, the V gene TRBV9, with TRBD1 as a possible D gene (6 bases). The CDR3 contains 14 residues. Germline V gene sequence: CDR1 SGDLS, CDR2 YYNGEE. Trimming cost V 0 bases and J 3 bases, with 10 bases left between them. The CDR3 nucleotides read TGTGCCAGCAGCGTAGGCAGGGGATACTACGAGCAGTACTTC. Translated: CASSVGRGYYEQYF. The whole variable domain, remainder taken from reference TRBV9 and TRBJ2-7, is DSGVTQTPKHLITATGQRVTLRCSPRSGDLSVYWYQQSLDQGLQFLIQYYNGEERAKGNILERFSAQQFPDLHSELNLSSLELGDSALYFCASSVGRGYYEQYFGPGTRLTVT.

This clone was detected only a few times. The chain couples TRBV7-9 to TRBJ1-1, with D uncertain. Trimming pared 0 bases from V and 1 base from J, leaving 6 bases between. Germline V gives CDR1 SEHNR, CDR2 FQNEAQ (reference sequence). The CDR3 consists of 14 residues. The CDR3 reads CASSLAWRNTEAFF. CDR3 nucleotide sequence: TGTGCCAGCAGCTTAGCTTGGAGGAACACTGAAGCTTTCTTT.

The chain employs TRBV9 and TRBJ2-7; 8 positions match TRBD1. The CDR3 is 15 residues long. V lost 0 bases and J lost 7; bases outside the gene matches: 9. The germline gives CDR1 SGDLS, CDR2 YYNGEE. CDR3 DNA: TGTGCCAGCAGCGTAGAGGCACAGGGGGGTTGGGAGCAGTACTTC. Translation: CASSVEAQGGWEQYF.

The V and J genes are TRBV10-3 and TRBJ2-7; possibly TRBD2 for D (6 bases). CDR3 length equals 12 residues. V was pared by 10 bases and J by 5 bases, with 15 bases between. In germline, CDR1 is ENHRY, CDR2 SYGVKD. CDR3 DNA: TGTGCCACCGGGGACTCCACCCACGAGCAGTACTTC. It is translated as CATGDSTHEQYF.

The rearrangement joins TRBV6-1 to TRBJ2-6, with 11 bases identical to TRBD1. The CDR3 is 17 residues long. Germline V gene lookup returns CDR1 MNHNS and CDR2 SASEGT. V gave up 3 bases and J gave up 2 bases; unmatched junction bases: 3. The CDR3 protein is CASSDPGQGAGANVLTF. The CDR3, as DNA: TGTGCCAGCAGTGATCCGGGACAGGGGGCTGGGGCCAACGTCCTGACTTTC.

The chain has TRBV5-1 and TRBJ2-7, with a tentative D call TRBD2 (6 bases). Trimming left V 4 bases short and J 0 bases short, with 14 bases between. The germline gives CDR1 SGHRS, CDR2 YFSETQ. This CDR3 has 15 amino acids. The CDR3 region has the DNA TGCGCCAGCAGCCTAAATAGCGGAAGCTCCTACGAGCAGTACTTC. Translated: CASSLNSGSSYEQYF.

This rearrangement joins TRBV11-2 to TRBJ2-7, with 7 positions matching TRBD1. The germline CDR1 and CDR2 sequences are SGHAT and FQNNGV. J gave up 4 bases and V 2 bases, and 5 bases lay outside the gene matches. The CDR3 covers 14 residues. CDR3 loop: CASSLTGDRYEQYF. CDR3 DNA: TGTGCCAGCAGCTTAACAGGGGACCGATACGAGCAGTACTTC.